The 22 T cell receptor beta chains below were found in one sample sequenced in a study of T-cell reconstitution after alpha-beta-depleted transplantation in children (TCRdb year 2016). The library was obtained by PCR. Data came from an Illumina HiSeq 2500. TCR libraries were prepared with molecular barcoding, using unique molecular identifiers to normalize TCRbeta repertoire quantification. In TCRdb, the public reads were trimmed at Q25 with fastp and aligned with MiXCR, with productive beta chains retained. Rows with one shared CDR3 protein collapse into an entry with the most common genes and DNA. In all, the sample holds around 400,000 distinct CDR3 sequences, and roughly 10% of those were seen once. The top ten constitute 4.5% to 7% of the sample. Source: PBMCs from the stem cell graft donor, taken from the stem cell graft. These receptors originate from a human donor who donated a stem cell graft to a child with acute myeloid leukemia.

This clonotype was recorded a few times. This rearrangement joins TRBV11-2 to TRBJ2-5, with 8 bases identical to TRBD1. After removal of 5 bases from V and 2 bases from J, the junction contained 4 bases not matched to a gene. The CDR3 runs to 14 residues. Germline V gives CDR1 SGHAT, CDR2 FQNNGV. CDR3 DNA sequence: TGTGCCAGCAGCAACCGGGACAGGCAAGAGACCCAGTACTTC. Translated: CASSNRDRQETQYF. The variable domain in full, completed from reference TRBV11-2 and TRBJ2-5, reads EAGVAQSPRYKIIEKRQSVAFWCNPISGHATLYWYQQILGQGPKLLIQFQNNGVVDDSQLPKDRFSAERLKGVDSTLKIQPAKLEDSAVYLCASSNRDRQETQYFGPGTRLLVL.

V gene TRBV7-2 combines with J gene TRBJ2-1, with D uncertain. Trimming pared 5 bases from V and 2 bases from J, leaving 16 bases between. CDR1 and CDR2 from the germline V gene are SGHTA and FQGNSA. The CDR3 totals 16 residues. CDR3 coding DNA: TGTGCCAGCAGCCCCACTGCGCTCAGCGCCTACAATGAGCAGTTCTTC. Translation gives CASSPTALSAYNEQFF. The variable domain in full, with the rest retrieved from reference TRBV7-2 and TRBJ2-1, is GAGVSQSPSNKVTEKGKDVELRCDPISGHTALYWYRQSLGQGLEFLIYFQGNSAPDKSGLPSDRFSAERTGGSVSTLTIQRTQQEDSAVYLCASSPTALSAYNEQFFGPGTRLTVL.

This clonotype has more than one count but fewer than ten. The CDR3 coding sequence is TGTGCCATCAGTGAGAATTCCGGGACAGATTATGGCTACACCTTC. Protein sequence: CAISENSGTDYGYTF. The chain couples TRBV10-3 to TRBJ1-2, with TRBD1 matching 7 bases. The CDR3 runs 15 residues. Germline CDR1 and CDR2: ENHRY and SYGVKD. V lost 2 bases and J lost 5; bases outside the gene matches: 8.

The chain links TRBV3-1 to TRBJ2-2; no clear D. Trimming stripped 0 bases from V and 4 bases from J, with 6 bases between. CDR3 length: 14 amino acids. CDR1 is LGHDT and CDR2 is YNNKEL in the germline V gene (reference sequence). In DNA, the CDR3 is TGTGCCAGCAGCCAAGATTTACGCACCGGGGAGCTGTTTTTT. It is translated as CASSQDLRTGELFF. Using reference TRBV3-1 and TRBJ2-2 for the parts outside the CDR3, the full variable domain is DTAVSQTPKYLVTQMGNDKSIKCEQNLGHDTMYWYKQDSKKFLKIMFSYNNKELIINETVPNRFSPKSPDKAHLNLHINSLELGDSAVYFCASSQDLRTGELFFGEGSRLTVL.

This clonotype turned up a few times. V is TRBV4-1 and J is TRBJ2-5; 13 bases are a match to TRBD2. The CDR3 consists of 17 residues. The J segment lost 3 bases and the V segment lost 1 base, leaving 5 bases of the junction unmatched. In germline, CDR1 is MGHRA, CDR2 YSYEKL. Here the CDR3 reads CASSQGGLAGEKETQYF. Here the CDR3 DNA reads TGCGCCAGCAGCCAAGGCGGACTAGCGGGAGAGAAAGAGACCCAGTACTTC.

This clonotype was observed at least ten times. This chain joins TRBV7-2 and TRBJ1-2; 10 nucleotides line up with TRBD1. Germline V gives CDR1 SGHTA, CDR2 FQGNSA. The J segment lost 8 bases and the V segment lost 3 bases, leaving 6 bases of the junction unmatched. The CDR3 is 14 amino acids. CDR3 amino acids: CASSLETGGGGYTF. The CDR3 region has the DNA TGTGCCAGCAGCTTGGAGACAGGGGGCGGAGGCTACACCTTC.

CDR3 region: CASSLAWDRGKAFF. As DNA, the CDR3 is TGTGCCAGCAGCTTAGCCTGGGACAGGGGAAAAGCTTTCTTT. This chain links TRBV7-8 with TRBJ1-1; 10 nucleotides agree with TRBD1. Germline lookup yields CDR1 SGHVS and CDR2 FQNEAQ. The CDR3 has 14 residues. J lost 9 bases, V lost 0 bases, and 4 bases had no gene match.

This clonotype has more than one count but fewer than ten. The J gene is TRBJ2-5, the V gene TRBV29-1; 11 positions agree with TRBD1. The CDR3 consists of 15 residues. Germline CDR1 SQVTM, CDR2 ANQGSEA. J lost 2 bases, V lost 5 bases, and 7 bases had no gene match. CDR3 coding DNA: TGCAGCGTTCCCGGACAGGGGGCGCAACAAGAGACCCAGTACTTC. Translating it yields CSVPGQGAQQETQYF.

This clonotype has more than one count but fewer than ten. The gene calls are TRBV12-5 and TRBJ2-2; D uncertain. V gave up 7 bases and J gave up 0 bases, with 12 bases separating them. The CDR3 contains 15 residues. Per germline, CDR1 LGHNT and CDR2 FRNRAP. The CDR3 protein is CASAGFFPNTGELFF. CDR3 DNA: TGTGCTAGTGCTGGGTTTTTCCCGAACACCGGGGAGCTGTTTTTT.

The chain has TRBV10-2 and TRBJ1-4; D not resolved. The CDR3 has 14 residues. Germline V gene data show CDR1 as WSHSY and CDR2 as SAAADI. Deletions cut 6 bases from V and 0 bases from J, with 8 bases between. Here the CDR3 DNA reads TGCGCCAGCAGGGAAACGACAACTAATGAAAAACTGTTTTTT. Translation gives CASRETTTNEKLFF.

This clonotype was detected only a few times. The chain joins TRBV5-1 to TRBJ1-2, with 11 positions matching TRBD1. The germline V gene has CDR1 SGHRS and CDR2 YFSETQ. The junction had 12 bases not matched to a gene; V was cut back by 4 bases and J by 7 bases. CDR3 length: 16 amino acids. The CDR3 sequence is CASSRAADRGLPGYTF. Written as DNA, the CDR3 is TGCGCCAGCAGCCGCGCGGCGGACAGGGGGCTCCCTGGCTACACCTTC.

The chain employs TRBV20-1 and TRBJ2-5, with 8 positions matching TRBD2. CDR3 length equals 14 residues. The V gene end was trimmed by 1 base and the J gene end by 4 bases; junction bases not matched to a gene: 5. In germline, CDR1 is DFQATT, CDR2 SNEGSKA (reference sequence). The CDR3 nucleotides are TGCAGTGCTAGAGTAGTCGGACTAGCAGAGACCCAGTACTTC. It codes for CSARVVGLAETQYF.

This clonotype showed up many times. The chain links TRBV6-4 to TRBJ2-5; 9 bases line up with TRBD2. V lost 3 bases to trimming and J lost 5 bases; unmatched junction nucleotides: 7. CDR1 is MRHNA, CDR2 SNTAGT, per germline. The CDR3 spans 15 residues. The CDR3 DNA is TGTGCCAGCAGTGAAATAGCGGGAGTATTCGAGACCCAGTACTTC. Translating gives CASSEIAGVFETQYF.

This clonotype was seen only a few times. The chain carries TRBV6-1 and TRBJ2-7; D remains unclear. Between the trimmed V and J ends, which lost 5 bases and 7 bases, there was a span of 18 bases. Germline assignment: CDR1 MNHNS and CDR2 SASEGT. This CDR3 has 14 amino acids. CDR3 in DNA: TGTGCCAGCAGTCCGGTTGGGTCGATGGGGGAGCAGTACGTC. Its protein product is CASSPVGSMGEQYV.

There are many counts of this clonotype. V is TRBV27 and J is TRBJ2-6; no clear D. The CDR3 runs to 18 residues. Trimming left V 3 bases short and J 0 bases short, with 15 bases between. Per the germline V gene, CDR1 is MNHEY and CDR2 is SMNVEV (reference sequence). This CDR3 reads CASSLKDPRPSGANVLTF. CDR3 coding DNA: TGTGCCAGCAGTTTGAAGGACCCGCGCCCCTCTGGGGCCAACGTCCTGACTTTC.

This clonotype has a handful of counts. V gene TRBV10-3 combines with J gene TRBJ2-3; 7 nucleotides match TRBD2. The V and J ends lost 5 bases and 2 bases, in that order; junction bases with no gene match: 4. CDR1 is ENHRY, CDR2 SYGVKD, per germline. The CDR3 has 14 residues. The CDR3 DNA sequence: TGTGCCATCAGTTGGACTAGAGACACAGATACGCAGTATTTT. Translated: CAISWTRDTDTQYF.

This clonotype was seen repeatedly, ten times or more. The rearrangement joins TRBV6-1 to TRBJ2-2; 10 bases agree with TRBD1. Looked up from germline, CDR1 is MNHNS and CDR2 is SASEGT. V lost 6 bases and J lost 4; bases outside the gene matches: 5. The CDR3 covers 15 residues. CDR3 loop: CASRPGQGFTGELFF. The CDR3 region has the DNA TGTGCCAGCAGACCGGGACAGGGGTTCACCGGGGAGCTGTTTTTT.

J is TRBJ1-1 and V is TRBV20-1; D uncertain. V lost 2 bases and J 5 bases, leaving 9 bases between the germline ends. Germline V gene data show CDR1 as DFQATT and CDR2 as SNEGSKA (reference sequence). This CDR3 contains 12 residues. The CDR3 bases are TGCAGTGCTAGAAGCAGATTTACTGAAGCTTTCTTT. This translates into CSARSRFTEAFF.

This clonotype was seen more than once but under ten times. CDR3 in amino acids: CASSFLGSNGYTF. Written as DNA, the CDR3 is TGTGCCAGCAGTTTTTTAGGGTCAAATGGCTACACCTTC. The chain couples TRBV12-3 or TRBV12-4 to TRBJ1-2; D not resolved. V was cut by 3 bases and J by 6 bases, with 11 bases left in between. The CDR3 has 13 residues.

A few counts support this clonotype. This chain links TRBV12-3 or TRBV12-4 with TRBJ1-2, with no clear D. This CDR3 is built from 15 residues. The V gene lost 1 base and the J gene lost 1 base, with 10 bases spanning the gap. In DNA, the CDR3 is TGTGCCAGCAGTTTAGACCAACAACTTAACTATGGCTACACCTTC. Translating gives CASSLDQQLNYGYTF.

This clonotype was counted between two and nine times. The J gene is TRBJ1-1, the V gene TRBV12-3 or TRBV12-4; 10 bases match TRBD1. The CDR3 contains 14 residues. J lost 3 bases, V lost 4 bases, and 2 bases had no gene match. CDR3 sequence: CASSWDRGDTEAFF. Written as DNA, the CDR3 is TGTGCCAGCAGTTGGGACAGGGGTGACACTGAAGCTTTCTTT.

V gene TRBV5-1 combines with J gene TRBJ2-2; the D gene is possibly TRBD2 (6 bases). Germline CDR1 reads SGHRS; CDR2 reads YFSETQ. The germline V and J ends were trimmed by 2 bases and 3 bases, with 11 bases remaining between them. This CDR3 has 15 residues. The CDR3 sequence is CASSFAGGYTGELFF. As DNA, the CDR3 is TGCGCCAGCAGCTTCGCTGGGGGGTACACCGGGGAGCTGTTTTTT.